This TCR beta chain stems from a study of blood T cell repertoires in COVID-19. The authors' processing: Counts of nucleated cells, estimated from reference gene primer amplification, were obtained. Libraries were prepared by immunoSEQ multiplex PCR; TCRdb keeps only in-frame clonotypes and omits some of them. Clone size and V and J calls were adopted from that table, with D and trimming inferred from the DNA. The sample has about 54,000 clones; approximately 90% are singletons. V was clipped by 2 bases and J by 5 bases; unmatched bases: 7. CDR3 length equals 15 residues. The germline V gene has CDR1 SEHNR and CDR2 FQNEAQ (reference sequence).

The sequenced sample was peripheral blood. The V and J genes are TRBV7-9 and TRBJ2-7, with 9 positions matching TRBD2. This clonotype was obtained from a woman in her forties with active COVID-19. The CDR3 loop reads CASSLRGGGADEQYF. The DNA of the CDR3 is TGTGCCAGCAGCTTACGTGGCGGGGGGGCCGACGAGCAGTACTTC.